The 20 T cell receptor beta chains presented below share a single source sample, sequenced in a study of blood T cell repertoires in COVID-19. The assay was immunoSEQ multiplex PCR, and TCRdb's table has in-frame clones only and misses some. The sample yields roughly 270,000 clones, approximately 85% seen once. Sample: peripheral blood. The receptors here all came from a man in his late teens or twenties with active or convalescent COVID-19.

The V and J genes are TRBV2 and TRBJ1-3; the D is unclear. The CDR3 runs to 15 residues. Trimming shortened V by 0 bases and J by 8 bases, and 14 bases separated the two germline ends. Germline-derived CDR1 and CDR2 are SNHLY and FYNNEI. CDR3 nucleotide sequence: TGTGCCAGCAGTGAAGCGGAGAGTTTGTTGGACACCATATATTTT. Amino acid sequence: CASSEAESLLDTIYF.

This chain joins TRBV4-3 and TRBJ1-4; 8 bases agree with TRBD1. CDR3 length: 16 amino acids. The germline V gene has CDR1 LGHNA and CDR2 YSLEER. After removal of 0 bases from V and 8 bases from J, the junction contained 8 bases not matched to a gene. DNA for the CDR3: TGCGCCAGCAGCCAAGATACCGGGACAGGTCGGGAAAAACTGTTTTTT. This translates into CASSQDTGTGREKLFF.

The chain links TRBV4-1 to TRBJ1-5; 8 nucleotides agree with TRBD1. Per germline, CDR1 MGHRA and CDR2 YSYEKL. The J segment lost 6 bases and the V segment lost 0 bases, leaving 4 bases of the junction unmatched. CDR3 length: 15 residues. The CDR3 spells CASSQETRGRQPQHF. The CDR3 DNA reads TGCGCCAGCAGCCAAGAAACCAGGGGGCGTCAGCCCCAGCATTTT.

The J gene is TRBJ2-7, the V gene TRBV6-6, with D hard to call. Looked up from germline, CDR1 is MNHNY and CDR2 is SVGAGI (reference sequence). The V end lost 5 bases, the J end lost 1 base, and 9 bases lay between the germline ends. The CDR3 length is 13 residues. The DNA for the CDR3 is TGTGCCAGCAGTCCTGGGCCATCCTACGAGCAGTACTTC. Protein: CASSPGPSYEQYF.

The chain couples TRBV2 to TRBJ2-2; 8 bases line up with TRBD2. The CDR3 is 15 amino acids. Germline CDR1 reads SNHLY; CDR2 reads FYNNEI. The J segment lost 4 bases and the V segment lost 4 bases, leaving 5 bases of the junction unmatched. As DNA, the CDR3 is TGTGCCAGCAGTGGTACGGGGGGGCGCACCGGGGAGCTGTTTTTT. The encoded protein is CASSGTGGRTGELFF.

This clone was detected many times. The rearrangement uses TRBV19 and TRBJ1-2; D may be TRBD1 (5 bases). Trimming took off 11 bases at V and 3 bases at J, with 16 bases between the two ends. Germline lookup yields CDR1 LNHDA and CDR2 SQIVND (reference sequence). The CDR3 covers 13 residues. The CDR3 DNA sequence: TGTGCCTCCTCCCCCAGGGCTGACTATGGCTACACCTTC. Protein sequence: CASSPRADYGYTF.

The V and J genes are TRBV29-1 and TRBJ1-2, with D possibly matching TRBD1 (6 bases). Germline CDR1 and CDR2: SQVTM and ANQGSEA. The CDR3 spans 14 residues. Between the trimmed V and J ends, which lost 3 bases and 2 bases, there was a span of 13 bases. In nucleotides, the CDR3 is TGCAGCGTTGAGGGCGGGGGACAAAACTATGGCTACACCTTC. Translation gives CSVEGGGQNYGYTF.

The genes are TRBV6-2 or TRBV6-3 and TRBJ2-2; maybe TRBD1 (6 bases). Germline assignment: CDR1 MNHEY and CDR2 SVGEGT. Between the trimmed V and J ends, which lost 0 bases and 5 bases, there was a span of 19 bases. The CDR3 is 18 amino acids. Here the CDR3 DNA reads TGTGCCAGCAGTTACTCTTCCGACTGGGGGCGGTGGACCGGGGAGCTGTTTTTT. It specifies CASSYSSDWGRWTGELFF.

The V call is TRBV6-1, the J call TRBJ1-5; D might be TRBD1 (5 bases). Germline-derived CDR1 and CDR2 are MNHNS and SASEGT. This CDR3 region has 12 residues. V was trimmed by 1 base and J by 16 bases, leaving 14 bases between them. CDR3 sequence reads: CASSEERGPIHF. The CDR3 DNA reads as TGTGCCAGCAGTGAAGAGCGGGGACCCATACATTTT.

V is TRBV3-1 (or the pseudogene TRBV3-2) and J is TRBJ2-3; D is perhaps TRBD2 (6 bases). CDR3 length: 15 amino acids. V lost 4 bases and J lost 2, with 13 bases in between. CDR1 and CDR2 from the germline V gene are LGHDT and YNNKEL (reference sequence). The CDR3 region has the DNA TGTGCCAGCAGCCCGGGGGACCTGTCCACAGATACGCAGTATTTT. Its translation is CASSPGDLSTDTQYF.

This chain uses TRBV7-2 with TRBJ1-5; D unclear. The CDR3 runs to 16 residues. Per germline, CDR1 SGHTA and CDR2 FQGNSA. Trimming took off 1 base at V and 0 bases at J, with 10 bases between the two ends. CDR3 sequence (DNA): TGTGCCAGCAGCTTAGAGGGAGTTTATAGCAATCAGCCCCAGCATTTT. Encoded protein: CASSLEGVYSNQPQHF.

In DNA form, the CDR3 reads TGTGCCAGCAGTCCCTCGGGGGGCGACTATGGCTACACCTTC. Translating gives CASSPSGGDYGYTF. The gene calls are TRBV11-2 and TRBJ1-2; D perhaps matches TRBD1 (6 bases). Germline CDR1 is SGHAT and CDR2 is FQNNGV. V was cut by 6 bases and J by 3 bases, with 14 bases left in between. This CDR3 contains 14 residues.

Note on this clone: Other DNA sequences in the sample encode the same CDR3. The chain couples TRBV12-5 to TRBJ2-2, with a possible D match to TRBD2 (6 bases). Germline V gene lookup returns CDR1 LGHNT and CDR2 FRNRAP. Trimming left V 2 bases short and J 6 bases short, with 7 bases between. CDR3 length: 13 residues. In DNA form, the CDR3 reads TGTGCTAGTGGTTTGAGCGGGTCCGGGGAGCTGTTTTTT. Translation: CASGLSGSGELFF.

The chain recombines TRBV6-2 or TRBV6-3 with TRBJ2-1; D gene uncertain. The germline V and J ends were trimmed by 1 base and 1 base, with 8 bases remaining between them. Germline V gene data show CDR1 as MNHEY and CDR2 as SVGEGT. The CDR3 has 15 residues. DNA for the CDR3: TGTGCCAGCAGTTACTTACCTAGATCCTACAATGAGCAGTTCTTC. This gives the protein CASSYLPRSYNEQFF.

This chain connects TRBV2 to TRBJ2-1, with TRBD2 as a possible D gene (7 bases). V lost 5 bases to trimming and J lost 3 bases, with 14 bases between them. The CDR3 covers 15 residues. Looked up from germline, CDR1 is SNHLY and CDR2 is FYNNEI. Written as DNA, the CDR3 is TGTGCCAGCAGTCCGGGGGGCGGAAGCTACAATGAGCAGTTCTTC. Encoded protein: CASSPGGGSYNEQFF.

The chain recombines TRBV6-1 with TRBJ1-5; weak D call: TRBD1 (5 bases). The CDR3 is made up of 15 amino acids. Per the germline V gene, CDR1 is MNHNS and CDR2 is SASEGT. Trimming took off 2 bases at V and 0 bases at J, with 8 bases between the two ends. In nucleotides, the CDR3 is TGTGCCAGCAGTGAACAAGGGGATAGCAATCAGCCCCAGCATTTT. Protein product: CASSEQGDSNQPQHF.

This chain links TRBV9 with TRBJ2-1; 11 positions match TRBD2. This CDR3 comprises 16 residues. CDR1 is SGDLS and CDR2 is YYNGEE in the germline V gene. Trimming took 3 bases from V and 4 from J; bases not matched to a gene: 6. CDR3 residues: CASSGIAGGPYNEQFF. In DNA, the CDR3 is TGTGCCAGCAGCGGTATAGCGGGGGGGCCTTACAATGAGCAGTTCTTC. Full variable domain (rest looked up from reference TRBV9 and TRBJ2-1): DSGVTQTPKHLITATGQRVTLRCSPRSGDLSVYWYQQSLDQGLQFLIQYYNGEERAKGNILERFSAQQFPDLHSELNLSSLELGDSALYFCASSGIAGGPYNEQFFGPGTRLTVL.

The chain is built from TRBV2 and TRBJ2-7; possible D gene TRBD1, 5 bases. Trimming removed 6 bases from V and 4 bases from J, with 19 bases in between. The CDR3 is made up of 15 amino acids. CDR1 is SNHLY, CDR2 FYNNEI, per germline. In nucleotides, the CDR3 is TGTGCCAGCAGAGGGGTCAAGGGCAGTCGGTACGAGCAGTACTTC. Translation: CASRGVKGSRYEQYF.

The genes are TRBV6-2 or TRBV6-3 and TRBJ2-7; TRBD1 matches at 9 bases. J gave up 0 bases and V 6 bases, and 6 bases lay outside the gene matches. Germline V gene lookup returns CDR1 MNHEY and CDR2 SVGEGT. The CDR3 totals 15 residues. CDR3 DNA sequence: TGTGCCAGCAGCCCAACAGGGGGCTACTCCTACGAGCAGTACTTC. Protein product: CASSPTGGYSYEQYF.

The gene calls are TRBV6-6 and TRBJ1-6; D perhaps matches TRBD1 (6 bases). Germline loops: CDR1 MNHNY, CDR2 SVGAGI (reference sequence). The length of the CDR3 is 16 residues. The germline V and J ends were trimmed by 5 bases and 3 bases, with 14 bases remaining between them. DNA for the CDR3: TGTGCCAGCAGTCGAGGGGGGATATTCTATAATTCACCCCTCCACTTT. This codes for CASSRGGIFYNSPLHF.